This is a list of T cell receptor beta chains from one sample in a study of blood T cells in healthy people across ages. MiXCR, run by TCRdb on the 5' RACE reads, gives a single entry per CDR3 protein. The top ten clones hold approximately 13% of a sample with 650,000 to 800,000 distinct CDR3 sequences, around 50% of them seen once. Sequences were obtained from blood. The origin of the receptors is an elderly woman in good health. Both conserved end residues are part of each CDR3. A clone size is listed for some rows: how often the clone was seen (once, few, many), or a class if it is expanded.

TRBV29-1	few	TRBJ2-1	CSVEGTSGGVSYNEQFF
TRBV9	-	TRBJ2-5	CASSVAGGGASYNEQYF
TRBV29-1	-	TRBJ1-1	CSVVRAGQEAFF
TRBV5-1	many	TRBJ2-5	CASSGGTIQETQYF
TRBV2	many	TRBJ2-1	CASSPTGSISYNEQFF
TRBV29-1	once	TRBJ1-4	CSVTPRASGEKLFF
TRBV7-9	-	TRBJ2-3	CASGLYRGTSTDTQYF
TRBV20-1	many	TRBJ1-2	CSARVGMDGYTF
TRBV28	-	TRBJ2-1	CASSSGTGGPREQFF
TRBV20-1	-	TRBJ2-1	CSARDRGGAIEQFF
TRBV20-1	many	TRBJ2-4	CSARDGQAYKNIQYF
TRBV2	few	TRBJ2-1	CASSADRGRNEQFF
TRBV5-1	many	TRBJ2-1	CASSLVAGGGNEQFF
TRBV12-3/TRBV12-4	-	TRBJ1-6	CASRPPGRNNSPLHF
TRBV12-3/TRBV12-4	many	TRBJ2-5	CASSLGAGKETQYF
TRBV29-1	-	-	CSRASGAQETQYF
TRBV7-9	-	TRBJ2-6	CASSPDRGTGANVLTF
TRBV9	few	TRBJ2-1	CASSGQGSYNEQFF
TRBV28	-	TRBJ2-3	CASTINTDTQYF
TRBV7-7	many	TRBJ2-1	CASSLVRGPNNEQFF
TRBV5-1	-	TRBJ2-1	CASSLVADYYNEQFF
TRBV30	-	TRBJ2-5	CAWSVGKVGRYF
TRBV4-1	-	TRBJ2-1	CASSQAGTPEQFF
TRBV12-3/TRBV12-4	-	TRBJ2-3	CASGRNRADTQYF
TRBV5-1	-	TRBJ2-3	CASSFRGFSTDTQYF
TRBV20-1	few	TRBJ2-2	CSARLAGVSGELFF
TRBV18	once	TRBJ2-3	CASSPGLAGVGATQYF
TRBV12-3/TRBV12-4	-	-	CASSLGGFPDEQYF
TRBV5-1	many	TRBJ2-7	CASSSLPTGTSGKEQYF
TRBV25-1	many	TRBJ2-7	CASRGQDRFEQYF
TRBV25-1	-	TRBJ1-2	CASSPRDARSGYTF
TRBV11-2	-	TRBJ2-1	CASRALAGVGNEQFF
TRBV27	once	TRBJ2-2	CASSLRDRPNTGELFF
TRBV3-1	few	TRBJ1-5	CASSHGQGQPQHF
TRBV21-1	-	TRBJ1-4	CASSIQGTNEKLFF
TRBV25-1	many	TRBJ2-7	CASKWADSYEQYF
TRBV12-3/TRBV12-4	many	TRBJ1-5	CASSSGLKMQPQHF
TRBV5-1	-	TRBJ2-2	CASGELGELFF
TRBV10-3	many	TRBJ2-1	CAISESGLIYSGNEQFF
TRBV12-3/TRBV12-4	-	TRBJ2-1	CASSDSGTSNEQFF
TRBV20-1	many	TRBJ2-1	CSAGKVRGANEQFF
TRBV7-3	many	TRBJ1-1	CASSPGTGPPNEAFF